This T cell receptor (beta chain) derives from a study of cytomegalovirus exposure and HLA in healthy donors. The germline V gene has CDR1 SEHNR and CDR2 FQNEAQ (reference sequence). This CDR3 contains 11 residues. After removal of 8 bases from V and 8 bases from J, the junction contained 3 bases not matched to a gene. Use of 60 Vbeta and 13 Jbeta primers characterized the PCR. The data were produced by immunoSEQ multiplex PCR, yet TCRdb's version contains in-frame clones alone and is incomplete. The sample holds around 300,000 clones, under 80% seen once. Sequenced sample: PBMCs. The sequence was collected from a female donor in good health and CMV-seronegative. The V and J genes are TRBV7-9 and TRBJ2-1, with TRBD2 matching 7 bases. CDR3 sequence: CASGRADEQFF. CDR3 nucleotides: TGTGCCAGCGGGAGGGCCGATGAGCAGTTCTTC.